The rows below give T cell receptor beta chains drawn from one sample of a study of CD8 T cell repertoires and HIV-1 epitope variants. No antigens are known for them. This table comes from immunoSEQ multiplex PCR, and its TCRdb copy is limited to in-frame clones, with some not included. The sample lists 3,500 to 5,500 clones, 70% occurring once. The sequencing sample was made of cultured CD8+ T cells derived from PBMCs. Receptors originate from a male donor with HIV. The CDR3 runs from the conserved cysteine through the conserved F or W. A D gene is named only where the DNA matches it firmly. The size of a clone is reported for some rows only, either as once, few or many, or as a class for expanded clones.

abundance | d_gene | j_gene | v_gene | CDR3aa | CDR3nt
- | TRBD1 | TRBJ1-1 | TRBV6-5 | CASKKDRGRNTEAFF | TGTGCCAGCAAAAAAGACAGGGGACGGAACACTGAAGCTTTCTTT
- | TRBD2 | TRBJ2-1 | TRBV4-1 | CASSQSGGAYNEQFF | TGCGCCAGCAGCCAGAGCGGGGGGGCCTACAATGAGCAGTTCTTC
- | - | TRBJ1-4 | TRBV7-9 | CASSPKGFSNEKLFF | TGTGCCAGCAGCCCGAAAGGTTTCTCCAATGAAAAACTGTTTTTT
few | - | TRBJ2-2 | TRBV28 | CASSLTRTGELFF | TGTGCCAGCAGTTTAACCCGCACCGGGGAGCTGTTTTTT
- | - | TRBJ2-3 | TRBV10-2 | CASSEAAGLTDTQYF | TGCGCCAGCAGTGAGGCGGCAGGGCTCACAGATACGCAGTATTTT
- | - | TRBJ1-1 | TRBV6-1 | CASRTLSNTEAFF | TGTGCCAGCCGGACTTTGTCGAACACTGAAGCTTTCTTT
few | - | TRBJ2-1 | TRBV7-9 | CASSLVGGNTYNEQFF | TGTGCCAGCAGCTTAGTCGGCGGGAACACCTACAATGAGCAGTTCTTC
- | TRBD1 | TRBJ1-4 | TRBV28 | CASSLSATGGREKLFF | TGTGCCAGCAGTTTATCTGCGACAGGGGGAAGAGAAAAACTGTTTTTT
- | - | TRBJ2-7 | TRBV29-1 | CSVQGSYEQYF | TGCAGCGTTCAGGGATCCTACGAGCAGTACTTC
- | - | TRBJ1-2 | TRBV30 | CAWSPPPPSGDGYTF | TGTGCCTGGAGTCCCCCTCCACCCTCAGGGGATGGCTACACCTTC
- | - | TRBJ2-1 | TRBV5-1 | CASSLEPNNEQFF | TGCGCCAGCAGCTTGGAACCGAACAATGAGCAGTTCTTC
- | - | TRBJ1-1 | TRBV27 | CASSWDGNTEAFF | TGTGCCAGCAGTTGGGACGGGAACACTGAAGCTTTCTTT
- | - | TRBJ2-3 | TRBV5-4 | CASSLRSDTQYF | TGTGCCAGCAGCTTAAGGTCAGATACGCAGTATTTT
- | - | TRBJ2-7 | TRBV11-1 | CASSLRAGEQYF | TGTGCCAGCAGCTTACGAGCGGGCGAGCAGTACTTC
few | TRBD1 | TRBJ1-6 | TRBV5-4 | CASSAGTGVSYNSPLHF | TGTGCCAGCAGCGCCGGGACAGGGGTTTCCTATAATTCACCCCTCCACTTT
- | TRBD1 | TRBJ1-6 | TRBV7-9 | CASSATGESPLHF | TGTGCCAGCAGCGCGACAGGGGAATCACCCCTCCACTTT
- | - | TRBJ2-2 | TRBV29-1 | CSVGAPNTGELFF | TGCAGCGTTGGGGCCCCGAACACCGGGGAGCTGTTTTTT
- | - | TRBJ1-5 | TRBV10-3 | CAISDGRGRGSQPQHF | TGTGCCATCAGTGACGGGAGGGGCCGAGGCAGTCAGCCCCAGCATTTT
- | - | TRBJ1-4 | TRBV27 | CASAFRGLGRANEKLFF | TGTGCCAGCGCCTTTAGAGGGTTGGGACGGGCTAATGAAAAACTGTTTTTT
- | - | TRBJ2-1 | TRBV14 | CASSTWDINEQFF | TGTGCCAGCAGCACCTGGGACATAAATGAGCAGTTCTTC
- | - | TRBJ2-7 | TRBV6-1 | CAGSPTDYEQYF | TGTGCCGGCAGTCCGACTGATTACGAGCAGTACTTC
- | - | TRBJ2-7 | TRBV5-6 | CASSPIQDLVLDEQYF | TGTGCCAGCAGCCCGATCCAGGACTTAGTCCTCGACGAGCAGTACTTC
- | - | TRBJ2-7 | TRBV11-2 | CASSHDSFLWEQYF | TGTGCCAGCAGCCATGACAGCTTTCTATGGGAGCAGTACTTC
- | TRBD2 | TRBJ2-1 | TRBV27 | CASSLTSGGSNEQFF | TGTGCCAGCAGCCTAACTAGCGGGGGGAGCAATGAGCAGTTCTTC
- | - | TRBJ1-5 | TRBV2 | CATSLEKGKQPQHF | TGTGCCACATCTCTGGAAAAGGGGAAGCAGCCCCAGCATTTT
- | - | TRBJ2-2 | TRBV28 | CASSWGDFPNTGELFF | TGTGCCAGCAGTTGGGGGGATTTCCCGAACACCGGGGAGCTGTTTTTT
- | - | TRBJ1-4 | TRBV27 | CASSLWETGEKLFF | TGTGCCAGCAGTTTATGGGAAACCGGTGAAAAACTGTTTTTT
once | - | TRBJ2-7 | TRBV10-3 | CAISEDRWGPQYF | TGTGCCATCAGTGAGGATCGCTGGGGACCGCAATACTTC
- | - | TRBJ1-2 | TRBV11-1 | CASSPGTSDYGYTF | TGTGCCAGCAGCCCTGGGACTTCTGACTATGGCTACACCTTC
- | - | TRBJ2-7 | TRBV4-1 | CASSQDSQEGSYEQYF | TGCGCCAGCAGCCAAGATTCACAGGAGGGCTCCTACGAGCAGTACTTC
- | TRBD1 | TRBJ2-1 | TRBV5-4 | CASSPRDREWNEQFF | TGTGCCAGCAGCCCCCGGGACAGGGAGTGGAATGAGCAGTTCTTC
few | - | TRBJ1-5 | TRBV5-6 | CASSFRGGRQPQHF | TGTGCCAGCAGCTTTAGGGGGGGGCGGCAGCCCCAGCATTTT
- | - | TRBJ1-2 | TRBV27 | CASSFKDELGYGYTF | TGTGCCAGCAGTTTCAAGGATGAGCTAGGCTATGGCTACACCTTC
- | TRBD2 | TRBJ2-1 | TRBV5-8 | CASSSTRVSGGEQFF | TGTGCCAGCAGCTCCACTAGGGTGTCGGGAGGTGAGCAGTTCTTC
- | - | TRBJ1-2 | TRBV27 | CASSQDRRGYTF | TGTGCCAGCAGCCAGGACAGAAGGGGCTACACCTTC
- | TRBD1 | TRBJ1-5 | TRBV19 | CATRPTRDRGLNQPQHF | TGTGCCACCAGACCGACCCGGGACAGGGGTCTCAATCAGCCCCAGCATTTT
- | - | TRBJ2-3 | TRBV7-2 | CASSLDGAQTQYF | TGTGCCAGCAGCTTAGACGGGGCCCAGACGCAGTATTTT
- | - | TRBJ2-2 | TRBV11-2 | CASSPPRGNTGELFF | TGTGCCAGCAGCCCCCCGCGGGGAAACACCGGGGAGCTGTTTTTT
once | - | TRBJ2-7 | TRBV27 | CASSQGPIGYEQYF | TGTGCCAGCAGTCAGGGGCCAATTGGCTACGAGCAGTACTTC
- | TRBD1 | TRBJ2-3 | TRBV7-8 | CASSPYGTGDTDTQYF | TGTGCCAGCAGCCCCTATGGGACAGGGGACACAGATACGCAGTATTTT
few | - | TRBJ1-4 | TRBV15 | CATSRDRGGEKLFF | TGTGCCACCAGCAGAGACAGGGGTGGGGAAAAACTGTTTTTT
- | TRBD2 | TRBJ2-1 | TRBV18 | CASSPPGTSGGYNEQFF | TGTGCCAGCTCACCACCTGGGACTAGCGGGGGGTACAATGAGCAGTTCTTC
- | - | TRBJ1-2 | TRBV4-3 | CASSQSRGLNYGYTF | TGCGCCAGCAGCCAGTCGCGGGGGCTGAACTATGGCTACACCTTC
- | TRBD1 | TRBJ2-6 | TRBV19 | CASSVGQGAPGANVLTF | TGTGCCAGTAGTGTGGGACAGGGGGCGCCTGGGGCCAACGTCCTGACTTTC
once | TRBD1 | TRBJ1-3 | TRBV2 | CASSVVGGTGNTIYF | TGTGCCAGCAGTGTCGTAGGGGGCACTGGAAACACCATATATTTT
few | TRBD1 | TRBJ2-7 | TRBV5-1 | CASTLGGQMPFEQYF | TGCGCCAGCACCTTAGGGGGACAGATGCCGTTCGAGCAGTACTTC
- | TRBD1 | TRBJ2-7 | TRBV27 | CASSPGQAFLYEQYF | TGTGCCAGCAGCCCTGGACAGGCCTTCCTCTACGAGCAGTACTTC
- | - | TRBJ1-5 | TRBV28 | CASSLFGDRPNQPQHF | TGTGCCAGCAGTCTATTCGGAGATAGGCCCAATCAGCCCCAGCATTTT
- | - | TRBJ2-3 | TRBV5-5 | CASSLTGRAVDTQYF | TGTGCCAGCAGCTTGACAGGCCGCGCGGTAGATACGCAGTATTTT
- | - | TRBJ1-1 | TRBV28 | CASSPTRRMNTEAFF | TGTGCCAGCAGTCCCACTAGGAGGATGAACACTGAAGCTTTCTTT
- | TRBD1 | TRBJ2-4 | TRBV2 | CASSEVGQGNIQYF | TGTGCCAGCAGTGAAGTCGGACAGGGAAACATTCAGTACTTC
- | - | TRBJ2-3 | TRBV7-8 | CASRGRAGTDTQYF | TGTGCCAGCAGAGGCAGGGCTGGCACAGATACGCAGTATTTT
- | - | TRBJ1-2 | TRBV11-2 | CASSLVMNYGYTF | TGTGCCAGCAGCTTAGTTATGAACTATGGCTACACCTTC
- | - | TRBJ2-2 | TRBV11-2 | CASSVTANTGELFF | TGTGCCAGCAGCGTAACAGCGAACACCGGGGAGCTGTTTTTT
once | - | TRBJ2-2 | TRBV9 | CASSPSPGELFF | TGTGCCAGCAGCCCCAGTCCCGGGGAGCTGTTTTTT
few | - | TRBJ2-2 | TRBV16 | CASSQSKSRAAGELFF | TGTGCCAGCAGCCAATCAAAGTCCCGGGCCGCCGGGGAGCTGTTTTTT
- | - | TRBJ1-1 | TRBV7-8 | CASSPGLGGVGEAFF | TGTGCCAGCAGCCCCGGCCTCGGTGGAGTAGGTGAAGCTTTCTTT
- | - | TRBJ2-1 | TRBV19 | CASSVPPGGEQFF | TGTGCCAGTAGTGTGCCTCCTGGGGGTGAGCAGTTCTTC
- | - | TRBJ1-1 | TRBV19 | CASSDYGALNTEAFF | TGTGCCAGTAGTGATTACGGGGCTCTGAACACTGAAGCTTTCTTT